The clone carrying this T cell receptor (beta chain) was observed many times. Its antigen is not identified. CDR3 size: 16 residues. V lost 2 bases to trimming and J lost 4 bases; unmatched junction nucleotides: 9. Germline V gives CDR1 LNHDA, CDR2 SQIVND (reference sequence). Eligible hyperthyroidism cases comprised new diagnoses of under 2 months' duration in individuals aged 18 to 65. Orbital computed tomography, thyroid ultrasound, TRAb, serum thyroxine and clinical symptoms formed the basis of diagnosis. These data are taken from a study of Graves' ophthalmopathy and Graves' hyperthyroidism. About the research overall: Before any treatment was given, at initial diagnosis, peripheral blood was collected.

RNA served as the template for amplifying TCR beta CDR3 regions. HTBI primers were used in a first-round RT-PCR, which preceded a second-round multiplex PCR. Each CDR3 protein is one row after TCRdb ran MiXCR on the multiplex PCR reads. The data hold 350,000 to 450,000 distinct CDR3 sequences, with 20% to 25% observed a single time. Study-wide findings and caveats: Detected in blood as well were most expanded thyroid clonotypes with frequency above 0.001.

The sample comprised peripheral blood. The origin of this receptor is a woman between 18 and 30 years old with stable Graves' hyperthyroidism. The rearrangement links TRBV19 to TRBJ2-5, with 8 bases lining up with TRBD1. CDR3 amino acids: CASSIQAAGGRETQYF. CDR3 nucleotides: TGTGCCAGTAGTATACAGGCGGCAGGGGGCAGAGAGACCCAGTACTTC.